The following is a T cell receptor beta chain sequence with its context. Its antigen is not known. V shed 4 bases and J 5 bases; nucleotides not matched to a gene: 13. The CDR3 has 16 amino acids. Germline V lookup: CDR1 SGHRS, CDR2 YFSETQ. Runs used v3.0 of the immunoSEQ assay and were done at survey level. Only in-frame clones appear in the TCRdb table, and some are missing; sequencing was by immunoSEQ multiplex PCR. The data contain some 30,000 clones, almost 85% of them seen just once; the ten biggest clones take up almost 4.5%. The source of the sample is a study of long-term antiretroviral therapy in people with HIV. Whole-study results and caveats: Samples were collected from about 2003 to 2017 under possibly less effective ART regimens.

Sequenced material: unsorted PBMCs, taken approximately 3.5 years after starting antiretroviral therapy. The sequence came from a man between 18 and 35 years old with HIV. The gene calls are TRBV5-1 and TRBJ2-3, with TRBD1 matching 7 bases. CDR3 amino acids: CASSANRGAPGDTQYF. The CDR3 DNA reads TGCGCCAGCAGCGCTAACAGGGGTGCCCCAGGAGATACGCAGTATTTT.